These 4 T cell receptor beta chains came from one sample sequenced in a study of blood T cell repertoires in COVID-19. Libraries were prepared by immunoSEQ multiplex PCR; TCRdb keeps only in-frame clonotypes and omits some of them. The sample gives about 190,000 clones, less than 85% of which show up once; about 13% is in the top ten. The sample was peripheral blood. Receptor source: a man aged 50 to 60 who had recovered from COVID-19.

The chain combines TRBV7-3 with TRBJ2-2, with 7 bases fitting TRBD1. The CDR3 is 16 residues long. The germline gives CDR1 SGHTA, CDR2 FQGTGA. The V and J ends lost 5 bases and 4 bases, in that order; junction bases with no gene match: 10. CDR3 nucleotides: TGTGCCAGCAGCCCGCGACAGGGTCGGGGCACCGGGGAGCTGTTTTTT. Protein product: CASSPRQGRGTGELFF.

The chain uses TRBV18 and TRBJ2-1; maybe TRBD2 (5 bases). CDR3 length: 17 residues. Trimming pared 3 bases from V and 5 bases from J, leaving 20 bases between. In germline, CDR1 is KGHSH, CDR2 LQKENI. For the CDR3, the DNA is TGTGCCAGCTCACCCAACCACGGGTCCGGGATCGACAATGAGCAGTTCTTC. Its translation is CASSPNHGSGIDNEQFF.

The rearrangement joins TRBV10-1 to TRBJ2-1, with a possible D match to TRBD2 (5 bases). CDR1 and CDR2 (germline): WNHNN, SYGVQD (reference sequence). The CDR3 spans 20 residues. V was cut by 6 bases and J by 6 bases, with 33 bases left in between. The DNA of the CDR3 is TGCGCCAGCAGACCCGTGGTATTCCCCCCCGAGCGTCGCGGGCCCAATGAGCAGTTCTTC. It codes for CASRPVVFPPERRGPNEQFF.

The chain couples TRBV6-6 to TRBJ1-5; D possibly corresponds to TRBD1 (6 bases). This CDR3 comprises 16 residues. Germline CDR1 MNHNY, CDR2 SVGAGI (reference sequence). The ends were cut back, 8 bases at V and 2 bases at J, with 19 bases in the middle. As DNA, the CDR3 is TGTGCCAGCGAGGGCGGTCAGGGGATGGGCAATCAGCCCCAGCATTTT. It translates to CASEGGQGMGNQPQHF.